Listed below are T cell receptor beta chains from one sample, sequenced in a study of blood T cell repertoires in COVID-19. Here immunoSEQ multiplex PCR was the method, and the copy in TCRdb shows in-frame clones only, minus some. Among about 120,000 clones listed, over 60% were seen once. Sequencing was performed on peripheral blood. These receptors were collected from a woman aged 80 or over with acute or convalescent COVID-19. The CDR3 runs from the conserved cysteine through the conserved F or W. Each record gives: CDR3 length, D gene, clone size, J gene, V gene, CDR3 protein, CDR3 DNA. A D gene is named only where the DNA matches it firmly. Not all rows give a size; the values are once, few, many and, for expanded clones, a class.

CDR3 length: 14; D gene: .; clone size: .; J gene: TRBJ2-4; V gene: TRBV2; CDR3 protein: CASSGSMGGNIQYF; CDR3 DNA: TGTGCCAGCAGTGGATCCATGGGAGGAAACATTCAGTACTTC
CDR3 length: 15; D gene: TRBD2; clone size: few; J gene: TRBJ2-3; V gene: TRBV7-2; CDR3 protein: CASSRGGSSTDTQYF; CDR3 DNA: TGTGCCAGCAGCCGCGGGGGGTCGAGCACAGATACGCAGTATTTT
CDR3 length: 15; D gene: TRBD1; clone size: .; J gene: TRBJ1-4; V gene: TRBV10-2; CDR3 protein: CASTEVGQANEKLFF; CDR3 DNA: TGCGCCAGCACCGAGGTGGGACAGGCTAATGAAAAACTGTTTTTT
CDR3 length: 17; D gene: TRBD2; clone size: once; J gene: TRBJ2-3; V gene: TRBV4-3; CDR3 protein: CASSQQTGTSQVDTQYF; CDR3 DNA: TGCGCCAGCAGCCAACAGACCGGGACTAGCCAGGTAGATACGCAGTATTTT
CDR3 length: 15; D gene: .; clone size: .; J gene: TRBJ1-6; V gene: TRBV5-8; CDR3 protein: CASSLVIGGNSPLHF; CDR3 DNA: TGTGCCAGCAGCTTGGTCATCGGAGGAAATTCACCCCTCCACTTT
CDR3 length: 20; D gene: TRBD2; clone size: .; J gene: TRBJ2-1; V gene: TRBV18; CDR3 protein: CASSPPRPSGRAETYNEQFF; CDR3 DNA: TGTGCCAGCTCACCACCGAGGCCTAGCGGGAGGGCCGAGACCTACAATGAGCAGTTCTTC
CDR3 length: 13; D gene: .; clone size: .; J gene: TRBJ1-6; V gene: TRBV2; CDR3 protein: CASIDNYNSPLHF; CDR3 DNA: TGTGCCAGCATTGACAACTATAATTCACCCCTCCACTTT
CDR3 length: 15; D gene: .; clone size: .; J gene: TRBJ2-7; V gene: TRBV6-5; CDR3 protein: CASRYTSQGSYEQYF; CDR3 DNA: TGTGCCAGCAGGTATACATCACAGGGATCCTACGAGCAGTACTTC
CDR3 length: 15; D gene: TRBD1; clone size: .; J gene: TRBJ1-4; V gene: TRBV19; CDR3 protein: CASTKPGQLNEKLFF; CDR3 DNA: TGTGCCAGTACGAAACCGGGACAGCTTAATGAAAAACTGTTTTTT
CDR3 length: 14; D gene: .; clone size: .; J gene: TRBJ1-1; V gene: TRBV23-1; CDR3 protein: CASHVGVKDTEAFF; CDR3 DNA: TGCGCCTCCCACGTCGGGGTGAAGGACACTGAAGCTTTCTTT
CDR3 length: 15; D gene: .; clone size: .; J gene: TRBJ2-1; V gene: TRBV3-1/TRBV3-2; CDR3 protein: CASSQDLIPVDEQFF; CDR3 DNA: TGTGCCAGCAGCCAAGATCTAATTCCGGTAGATGAGCAGTTCTTC
CDR3 length: 15; D gene: .; clone size: .; J gene: TRBJ2-1; V gene: TRBV3-1/TRBV3-2; CDR3 protein: CASSQGGGTYNEQFF; CDR3 DNA: TGTGCCAGCAGCCAAGGTGGAGGGACCTACAATGAGCAGTTCTTC
CDR3 length: 15; D gene: .; clone size: .; J gene: TRBJ1-4; V gene: TRBV7-9; CDR3 protein: CASSLESLVREKLFF; CDR3 DNA: TGTGCCAGCAGCTTAGAATCCCTGGTTCGGGAAAAACTGTTTTTT
CDR3 length: 16; D gene: TRBD1; clone size: few; J gene: TRBJ1-4; V gene: TRBV7-9; CDR3 protein: CASSYYNRGGSEKLFF; CDR3 DNA: TGTGCCAGCAGTTATTACAACAGGGGAGGTAGTGAAAAACTGTTTTTT
CDR3 length: 16; D gene: TRBD1; clone size: .; J gene: TRBJ1-5; V gene: TRBV7-9; CDR3 protein: CASSVSQGDSNQPQHF; CDR3 DNA: TGTGCCAGCAGCGTATCCCAGGGGGATAGCAATCAGCCCCAGCATTTT
CDR3 length: 15; D gene: .; clone size: .; J gene: TRBJ1-4; V gene: TRBV27; CDR3 protein: CASSLGGGNGEKLFF; CDR3 DNA: TGTGCCAGCAGTTTGGGGGGAGGAAATGGGGAAAAACTGTTTTTT
CDR3 length: 16; D gene: TRBD2; clone size: .; J gene: TRBJ2-3; V gene: TRBV27; CDR3 protein: CASSLRAGGPTDTQYF; CDR3 DNA: TGTGCCAGCAGTTTACGAGCGGGGGGGCCCACAGATACGCAGTATTTT
CDR3 length: 13; D gene: .; clone size: .; J gene: TRBJ1-6; V gene: TRBV5-5; CDR3 protein: CASRQDYNSPLHF; CDR3 DNA: TGTGCCAGCAGACAGGATTATAATTCACCCCTCCACTTT
CDR3 length: 14; D gene: .; clone size: .; J gene: TRBJ2-1; V gene: TRBV19; CDR3 protein: CASSPSGSYNEQFF; CDR3 DNA: TGTGCCAGTAGCCCCAGCGGGTCTTACAATGAGCAGTTCTTC
CDR3 length: 15; D gene: TRBD1; clone size: once; J gene: TRBJ2-7; V gene: TRBV5-1; CDR3 protein: CASSLVQGETYEQYF; CDR3 DNA: TGCGCCAGCAGCTTGGTGCAGGGGGAAACCTACGAGCAGTACTTC
CDR3 length: 15; D gene: .; clone size: .; J gene: TRBJ2-5; V gene: TRBV5-1; CDR3 protein: CASSLERGGGETQYF; CDR3 DNA: TGCGCCAGCAGCTTGGAGAGGGGGGGCGGAGAGACCCAGTACTTC
CDR3 length: 15; D gene: .; clone size: .; J gene: TRBJ2-5; V gene: TRBV5-1; CDR3 protein: CASSLAGPYQETQYF; CDR3 DNA: TGCGCCAGCAGCTTGGCAGGGCCGTACCAAGAGACCCAGTACTTC
CDR3 length: 16; D gene: TRBD2; clone size: few; J gene: TRBJ2-2; V gene: TRBV29-1; CDR3 protein: CSVSSFSGMNTGELFF; CDR3 DNA: TGCAGCGTTTCATCCTTTAGCGGGATGAACACCGGGGAGCTGTTTTTT
CDR3 length: 16; D gene: .; clone size: .; J gene: TRBJ2-6; V gene: TRBV3-1/TRBV3-2; CDR3 protein: CASSRGGGSGANVLTF; CDR3 DNA: TGTGCCAGCAGCCGAGGCGGTGGGTCCGGGGCCAACGTCCTGACTTTC